The 29 T cell receptor beta chains listed next were all sequenced from one sample in a study of technical replicates of blood from several donors. Generated by immunoSEQ multiplex PCR, the TCRdb table keeps only in-frame clones and is missing some. This sample has about 83,000 clones, with 92% found just once. Sequencing was carried out using T cells isolated from PBMCs. The receptors shown here come from a human donor in good health.

The chain couples TRBV11-2 to TRBJ1-3; the D gene is possibly TRBD1 (6 bases). The CDR3 length is 18 residues. The V gene lost 3 bases and the J gene lost 1 base, with 19 bases spanning the gap. The germline CDR1 and CDR2 sequences are SGHAT and FQNNGV. The CDR3: CASSFGRGLTVSGNTIYF. CDR3 nucleotides: TGTGCCAGCAGCTTCGGCAGGGGTCTTACTGTGTCTGGAAACACCATATATTTT.

The rearrangement links TRBV6-5 to TRBJ1-4; D unclear. The CDR3 totals 15 residues. Germline V gives CDR1 MNHEY, CDR2 SVGAGI. V lost 4 bases and J 3 bases, leaving 12 bases between the germline ends. Here the CDR3 DNA reads TGTGCCAGCAGTTCGTCGGAGGCGGCTAATGAAAAACTGTTTTTT. This encodes CASSSSEAANEKLFF.

The chain combines TRBV4-1 with TRBJ2-7, with TRBD1 as a possible D gene (6 bases). The germline CDR1 and CDR2 sequences are MGHRA and YSYEKL. The CDR3 totals 14 residues. Trimming left V 1 base short and J 6 bases short, with 13 bases between. The CDR3 protein is CASSQGEGGGEQYF. CDR3 in DNA: TGCGCCAGCAGCCAAGGCGAAGGGGGTGGCGAGCAGTACTTC.

The chain uses TRBV5-4 and TRBJ2-5; perhaps TRBD2 as D (5 bases). This CDR3 contains 15 residues. V was trimmed by 4 bases and J by 9 bases, leaving 22 bases between them. Germline V gene lookup returns CDR1 SGHNT and CDR2 YYREEE (reference sequence). The CDR3 sequence: CASSKGGSPGVAQYF. The CDR3 coding sequence is TGTGCCAGCAGCAAAGGTGGGAGCCCCGGGGTAGCCCAGTACTTC.

V gene TRBV28 combines with J gene TRBJ1-2; the D is unclear. With 5 bases removed from V and 6 bases from J, the gap between germline ends came to 13 bases. The CDR3 is 13 residues long. Germline values: CDR1 MDHEN, CDR2 SYDVKM. The CDR3 here is CASSLFGYNGYTF. Here the CDR3 DNA reads TGTGCCAGCAGTCTCTTCGGGTACAATGGCTACACCTTC.

The chain recombines TRBV2 with TRBJ1-3; D is uncertain. Germline lookup yields CDR1 SNHLY and CDR2 FYNNEI. The CDR3 length is 11 residues. The V gene lost 6 bases and the J gene lost 8 bases, with 8 bases spanning the gap. CDR3 nucleotide sequence: TGTGCCAGCAGGGCAACGTACACCATATATTTT. This encodes CASRATYTIYF.

The chain links TRBV9 to TRBJ2-3; TRBD2 matches 9 bases. The V gene's germline CDR1 is SGDLS and CDR2 YYNGEE. With 2 bases clipped from V and 2 bases from J, the junction kept 3 bases outside the gene matches. CDR3 length equals 15 residues. CDR3 in amino acids: CASSVRGGATDTQYF. CDR3 sequence (DNA): TGTGCCAGCAGCGTCCGCGGGGGGGCCACAGATACGCAGTATTTT.

The chain couples TRBV7-9 to TRBJ1-1, with 7 positions matching TRBD1. The CDR3 runs 12 residues. Germline CDR1 SEHNR, CDR2 FQNEAQ (reference sequence). J gave up 11 bases and V 1 base, and 4 bases lay outside the gene matches. The CDR3 region is CASSLVQGRAFF. CDR3 coding DNA: TGTGCCAGCAGCTTAGTACAGGGGAGGGCTTTCTTT. Looking up the rest from reference TRBV7-9 and TRBJ1-1 gives the full variable domain: DTGVSQNPRHKITKRGQNVTFRCDPISEHNRLYWYRQTLGQGPEFLTYFQNEAQLEKSRLLSDRFSAERPKGSFSTLEIQRTEQGDSAMYLCASSLVQGRAFFGQGTRLTVV.

This clone was seen a handful of times. The chain couples TRBV19 to TRBJ1-5, with a weak D call TRBD1 (5 bases). CDR3 length: 13 amino acids. Between the trimmed V and J ends, which lost 4 bases and 6 bases, there was a span of 10 bases. CDR1 and CDR2 from the germline V gene are LNHDA and SQIVND (reference sequence). CDR3 region: CASSNQGGQPQHF. For the CDR3, the DNA is TGTGCCAGTAGTAATCAGGGAGGTCAGCCCCAGCATTTT.

The genes are TRBV5-1 and TRBJ2-2; D is uncertain. Trimming stripped 0 bases from V and 6 bases from J, with 12 bases between. This CDR3 spans 15 amino acids. Germline lookup yields CDR1 SGHRS and CDR2 YFSETQ. The CDR3 here is CASSLDRVGAGELFF. As DNA, the CDR3 is TGCGCCAGCAGCTTGGATCGCGTCGGAGCCGGGGAGCTGTTTTTT.

The CDR3 sequence is CASSIRGAWNTEAFF. The DNA for the CDR3 is TGTGCCAGTAGTATTCGGGGGGCATGGAACACTGAAGCTTTCTTT. V usage is TRBV19 and J usage is TRBJ1-1, with D possibly being TRBD1 (6 bases). The germline CDR1 and CDR2 sequences are LNHDA and SQIVND (reference sequence). The CDR3 runs to 15 residues. Trimming pared 3 bases from V and 1 base from J, leaving 12 bases between.

The chain links TRBV4-1 to TRBJ1-2, with D unclear. Trimming stripped 2 bases from V and 5 bases from J, with 21 bases between. CDR3 length: 17 amino acids. The V gene's germline CDR1 is MGHRA and CDR2 YSYEKL. CDR3 nucleotides: TGCGCCAGCAGCCAAAAACATTTTGAGGGCACGCCTTATGGCTACACCTTC. Amino acids: CASSQKHFEGTPYGYTF.

This chain uses TRBV7-6 with TRBJ2-2, with D possibly TRBD2 on 5 matching bases. Trimming cost V 10 bases and J 3 bases, with 12 bases left between them. CDR1 is SGHVS and CDR2 is FNYEAQ in the germline V gene. The CDR3 consists of 13 residues. CDR3 bases: TGTGCCACCCCGCTAGCTCACACCGGGGAGCTGTTTTTT. Protein: CATPLAHTGELFF.

This clone was detected only a few times. V gene TRBV5-1 combines with J gene TRBJ2-1, with 7 bases fitting TRBD1. Per the germline V gene, CDR1 is SGHRS and CDR2 is YFSETQ. Trimming at V came to 0 bases and at J to 8 bases, leaving 5 bases not matched to a gene. The CDR3 is made up of 14 amino acids. In nucleotides, the CDR3 is TGCGCCAGCAGCTTGGGTGACAGGGTCCATGAGCAGTTCTTC. Encoded protein: CASSLGDRVHEQFF.

This sequence joins TRBV5-1 and TRBJ2-7; D not resolved. Trimming left V 3 bases short and J 2 bases short, with 9 bases between. Germline CDR1 SGHRS, CDR2 YFSETQ. This CDR3 is built from 13 residues. In DNA, the CDR3 is TGCGCCAGCAGCTGGGCGAACACCTACGAGCAGTACTTC. As protein: CASSWANTYEQYF.

This chain links TRBV2 with TRBJ1-1, with TRBD1 as a possible D gene (6 bases). The germline CDR1 and CDR2 sequences are SNHLY and FYNNEI. Trimming took off 4 bases at V and 0 bases at J, with 12 bases between the two ends. The CDR3 runs to 15 residues. The CDR3 is CASSGARDMNTEAFF. CDR3 bases: TGTGCCAGCAGTGGGGCTAGGGACATGAACACTGAAGCTTTCTTT.

This clone was seen a single time. The V call is TRBV5-5, the J call TRBJ2-4; D perhaps matches TRBD2 (6 bases). Germline V CDR1 and CDR2: SGHKS, YYEKEE (reference sequence). The CDR3 is 15 residues long. V lost 2 bases and J lost 8, with 17 bases in between. CDR3 coding DNA: TGTGCCAGCAGCTTTGCGGGTCGGACGGGGGACATTCAGTACTTC. This translates into CASSFAGRTGDIQYF.

CDR3 protein: CASSQSTGPYDNEQFF. The CDR3 nucleotides read TGCGCCAGCAGCCAATCGACTGGCCCTTATGACAATGAGCAGTTCTTC. The chain uses TRBV4-1 and TRBJ2-1; D unclear. This CDR3 is 16 amino acids long. With 2 bases removed from V and 5 bases from J, the gap between germline ends came to 16 bases. Per germline, CDR1 MGHRA and CDR2 YSYEKL.

V usage is TRBV6-5 and J usage is TRBJ2-1, with 7 bases matching TRBD1. This CDR3 spans 15 amino acids. V lost 2 bases, J lost 5 bases, and 6 bases stayed unmatched. CDR1 and CDR2 (germline): MNHEY, SVGAGI. As DNA, the CDR3 is TGTGCCAGCAGTTACAGGGGGCGACTAAACAATGAGCAGTTCTTC. The encoded protein is CASSYRGRLNNEQFF.

In nucleotides, the CDR3 is TGTGCCACCAGCAGAGAGGCACTAGCGGGAGGGCATGAGCAGTTCTTC. It encodes CATSREALAGGHEQFF. The chain joins TRBV15 to TRBJ2-1; the match to TRBD2 covers 13 bases. Losses at the gene ends were 0 bases for V and 8 bases for J; bases not matched to a gene: 4. Germline V lookup: CDR1 LNHNV, CDR2 YYDKDF (reference sequence). The CDR3 has 16 amino acids. Complete variable domain (other parts from reference TRBV15 and TRBJ2-1): DAMVIQNPRYQVTQFGKPVTLSCSQTLNHNVMYWYQQKSSQAPKLLFHYYDKDFNNEADTPDNFQSRRPNTSFCFLDIRSPGLGDTAMYLCATSREALAGGHEQFFGPGTRLTVL.

CDR3 DNA: TGTGCCAGCAGCCTCCCGGGGGAGGCTGAAGCTTTCTTT. Its protein product is CASSLPGEAEAFF. This chain connects TRBV7-6 to TRBJ1-1; possibly TRBD1 for D (5 bases). The V gene's germline CDR1 is SGHVS and CDR2 FNYEAQ. The length of the CDR3 is 13 residues. With 5 bases removed from V and 6 bases from J, the gap between germline ends came to 13 bases.

The CDR3 coding sequence is TGTGCCTGGAGACCGGTGAGCTCCTACAATGAGCAGTTCTTC. Its translation is CAWRPVSSYNEQFF. The V call is TRBV30, the J call TRBJ2-1, with D hard to call. The CDR3 covers 14 residues. The germline V gene has CDR1 GTSNPN and CDR2 SVGIG (reference sequence). V lost 3 bases and J 0 bases, leaving 9 bases between the germline ends.

This clone was seen only a few times. V and J are TRBV7-9 and TRBJ2-1; the D gene is possibly TRBD1 (5 bases). The V end was cut by 2 bases, the J end by 7 bases, with 12 bases between. This CDR3 has 14 amino acids. Germline V gene lookup returns CDR1 SEHNR and CDR2 FQNEAQ (reference sequence). This CDR3 is CASSLNSGINEQFF. Here the CDR3 DNA reads TGTGCCAGCAGCTTAAATTCAGGGATAAATGAGCAGTTCTTC.

J is TRBJ2-1 and V is TRBV4-1; possibly TRBD1 for D (6 bases). The CDR3 consists of 17 residues. V was shortened by 3 bases and J by 8 bases, with 23 bases between the two germline ends. CDR1 and CDR2 (germline): MGHRA, YSYEKL. CDR3 residues: CASSHPPTGSNSDEQFF. For the CDR3, the DNA is TGCGCCAGCAGCCACCCACCTACAGGGTCCAATTCGGATGAGCAGTTCTTC.

This clone was detected a few times. The V and J genes are TRBV29-1 and TRBJ2-5; tentatively, D is TRBD1 (6 bases). This CDR3 comprises 13 residues. In germline, CDR1 is SQVTM, CDR2 ANQGSEA. V gave up 8 bases and J gave up 5 bases, with 18 bases separating them. The CDR3 sequence is CSQYTGTSETQYF. The CDR3 DNA reads TGCAGCCAGTATACAGGGACAAGTGAGACCCAGTACTTC.

J is TRBJ1-5 and V is TRBV4-1; D call uncertain. The germline V gene has CDR1 MGHRA and CDR2 YSYEKL. There are 14 residues in the CDR3. Trimming took 0 bases from V and 3 from J, leaving 6 bases between them. The CDR3 loop is CASSQDPINQPQHF. CDR3 DNA: TGCGCCAGCAGCCAAGATCCCATCAATCAGCCCCAGCATTTT.

The genes are TRBV19 and TRBJ2-1; 13 nucleotides agree with TRBD2. Germline V lookup: CDR1 LNHDA, CDR2 SQIVND (reference sequence). This CDR3 has 15 amino acids. Unmatched junction bases numbered 6, after V lost 6 bases and J lost 7 bases. The CDR3 region has the DNA TGTGCCAGTAGCGGACTAGCGGGAGAGCGAAATGAGCAGTTCTTC. This encodes CASSGLAGERNEQFF.

The chain carries TRBV6-5 and TRBJ1-2; D uncertain. CDR1 and CDR2 (germline): MNHEY, SVGAGI. The CDR3 runs 12 residues. Trimming took 5 bases from V and 4 from J, leaving 8 bases between them. The CDR3 DNA is TGTGCCAGCAGTCCCTTCGGCTATGGCTACACCTTC. Its translation: CASSPFGYGYTF.

V usage is TRBV5-1 and J usage is TRBJ2-3; TRBD2 agrees at 14 bases. J gave up 6 bases and V 4 bases, and 4 bases lay outside the gene matches. The CDR3 is 15 amino acids. The germline V gene encodes CDR1 SGHRS and CDR2 YFSETQ. CDR3 residues: CASSPGTSGSDTQYF. For the CDR3, the DNA is TGCGCCAGCAGCCCCGGGACTAGCGGGAGCGATACGCAGTATTTT.